This TCR beta chain came from a study of CD8 T cells in Susac syndrome. An input of roughly 0.5 to 1 ug of RNA was subjected to reverse transcription using random hexamers. TCRdb processed the immunoSEQ multiplex PCR reads anew with MiXCR; each CDR3 protein has one entry. The data contain approximately 210,000 distinct CDR3 sequences, 94% of them singletons. Germline lookup yields CDR1 DFQATT and CDR2 SNEGSKA (reference sequence). The J segment lost 7 bases and the V segment lost 6 bases, leaving 5 bases of the junction unmatched. The CDR3 is 13 residues long. Sequencing was carried out using CD4+ T cells from PBMCs. The V call is TRBV20-1, the J call TRBJ1-6; the match to TRBD1 covers 8 bases. This TCR came from a human donor with Susac syndrome. The CDR3 nucleotides read TGCAGTGCGGAAGGACAGGGAAATTCACCCCTCCACTTT. It yields the protein CSAEGQGNSPLHF.